Below, 27 T cell receptor beta chains from the same sample are listed, as sequenced in a study of shared clonotypes between healthy human individuals (dated by TCRdb to 2020 to 2022). The method was the immunoSEQ multiplex PCR assay. The source is immuneACCESS, and TCRdb retained only in-frame sequences with V and J called. Part of the clones is not carried over; for the studies checked, unresolved V genes explain less than half of this, and the remainder is unexplained. In all, the sample holds some 1.4 million clones, and about 96% of those were seen once. The ten largest make up roughly 1.2% of the sample. What was sequenced was naive CD4+ T cells sorted from blood. Reading the label with the study, this specimen's cell subset or site is: CD45RA+ positively selected. The receptors stem from a young man in good health.

The count of this clone is one. CDR3 in DNA: TGTGCCACCAGCAGAGAAACCGGTTCTGGGGCCAACGTCCTGACTTTC. Protein: CATSRETGSGANVLTF. The gene calls are TRBV15 and TRBJ2-6; no clear D. Per germline, CDR1 LNHNV and CDR2 YYDKDF (reference sequence). The CDR3 totals 16 residues. V was clipped by 0 bases and J by 1 base, with 7 bases between them.

V usage is TRBV7-9 and J usage is TRBJ2-7, with 7 bases matching TRBD2. Germline loops: CDR1 SEHNR, CDR2 FQNEAQ (reference sequence). The CDR3 has 16 amino acids. V lost 1 base to trimming and J lost 1 base; unmatched junction nucleotides: 7. The CDR3 DNA sequence: TGTGCCAGCAGCTTAGTCGGCGGGAGCGGATCCTACGAGCAGTACTTC. Encoded protein: CASSLVGGSGSYEQYF.

V gene TRBV5-1 combines with J gene TRBJ2-3, with D possibly being TRBD1 (6 bases). Per the germline V gene, CDR1 is SGHRS and CDR2 is YFSETQ. The CDR3 contains 16 residues. V shed 0 bases and J shed 0 bases, with 11 bases lying between them. CDR3 sequence: CASSLGTASSTDTQYF. The CDR3 DNA sequence: TGCGCCAGCAGCTTGGGGACAGCTTCTAGCACAGATACGCAGTATTTT.

This sequence joins TRBV28 and TRBJ1-2; 9 bases match TRBD1. The CDR3 consists of 13 residues. V gave up 2 bases and J gave up 6 bases; unmatched junction bases: 1. The V gene's germline CDR1 is MDHEN and CDR2 SYDVKM. The CDR3: CASSLTGGNGYTF. CDR3 in DNA: TGTGCCAGCAGTTTAACAGGGGGCAATGGCTACACCTTC.

This clone was picked up one time. CDR3 loop: CASSGATGGINEKLFF. DNA of the CDR3: TGCGCCAGCAGCGGGGCGACAGGCGGTATTAATGAAAAACTGTTTTTT. This rearrangement joins TRBV5-1 to TRBJ1-4; D perhaps matches TRBD1 (6 bases). CDR1 is SGHRS, CDR2 YFSETQ, per germline. V lost 4 bases, J lost 4 bases, and 17 bases lay in between. The CDR3 sequence is 16 residues long.

This sequence joins TRBV7-8 and TRBJ2-5; 12 nucleotides align to TRBD2. The germline V gene has CDR1 SGHVS and CDR2 FQNEAQ. There are 17 residues in the CDR3. The V segment lost 3 bases and the J segment 4 bases; nucleotides outside the gene matches: 9. The CDR3 here is CASSFGLAGLGGETQYF. The CDR3 DNA is TGTGCCAGCAGCTTCGGACTAGCGGGGCTGGGGGGAGAGACCCAGTACTTC. Full variable domain (rest looked up from reference TRBV7-8 and TRBJ2-5): GAGVSQSPRYKVAKRGQDVALRCDPISGHVSLFWYQQALGQGPEFLTYFQNEAQLDKSGLPSDRFFAERPEGSVSTLKIQRTQQEDSAVYLCASSFGLAGLGGETQYFGPGTRLLVL.

V gene TRBV18 combines with J gene TRBJ2-2; the match to TRBD2 covers 10 bases. CDR1 is KGHSH, CDR2 LQKENI, per germline. The CDR3 runs 18 residues. V lost 3 bases, J lost 3 bases, and 10 bases stayed unmatched. The chain's CDR3 is CASSPRTSGAPHTGELFF. The CDR3 DNA is TGTGCCAGCTCACCGAGGACTAGCGGAGCCCCCCACACCGGGGAGCTGTTTTTT.

V gene TRBV5-1 combines with J gene TRBJ2-5; 11 bases align to TRBD1. The CDR3 runs to 16 residues. Germline values: CDR1 SGHRS, CDR2 YFSETQ. V was clipped by 4 bases and J by 3 bases; unmatched bases: 8. CDR3 amino acids: CASSQGQGVFEETQYF. The CDR3 DNA follows: TGCGCCAGCAGCCAGGGACAGGGGGTGTTCGAAGAGACCCAGTACTTC.

The table lists this clone with a count of one. CDR3 in DNA: TGTGCCAGCAGCCCCCGACAAACAACTAACTATGGCTACACCTTC. It yields the protein CASSPRQTTNYGYTF. J is TRBJ1-2 and V is TRBV14; no firm D call. CDR3 length equals 15 residues. In germline, CDR1 is SGHDN, CDR2 FVKESK. V was trimmed by 4 bases and J by 0 bases, leaving 12 bases between them.

The CDR3 here is CASSQETLAGAADTQYF. DNA for the CDR3: TGTGCCAGCAGCCAAGAAACCCTAGCGGGAGCGGCAGATACGCAGTATTTT. The chain has TRBV4-2 and TRBJ2-3; 10 bases are shared with TRBD2. The V gene's germline CDR1 is LGHNA and CDR2 YNFKEQ. V was clipped by 0 bases and J by 4 bases; unmatched bases: 7. CDR3 length equals 17 residues.

This clone was counted once. The chain links TRBV5-1 to TRBJ2-1, with 13 bases identical to TRBD2. The CDR3 loop spans 18 amino acids. Germline CDR1 SGHRS, CDR2 YFSETQ. Trimming at V came to 1 base and at J to 5 bases, leaving 9 bases not matched to a gene. DNA for the CDR3: TGCGCCAGCAGCTTGTGGACTAGCGGGAGTTGGGCCGACAATGAGCAGTTCTTC. Protein: CASSLWTSGSWADNEQFF.

The chain carries TRBV5-4 and TRBJ2-5; D possibly corresponds to TRBD2 (5 bases). The CDR3 runs 15 residues. CDR1 SGHNT and CDR2 YYREEE come from the germline V gene (reference sequence). Trimming removed 0 bases at V and 5 bases at J, with 14 bases between. The CDR3 DNA reads as TGTGCCAGCAGCTTGGGACTACTCGAGGGTGAGACCCAGTACTTC. Encoded protein: CASSLGLLEGETQYF.

This rearrangement joins TRBV5-4 to TRBJ2-7; TRBD2 might be the D (6 bases). Germline loops: CDR1 SGHNT, CDR2 YYREEE (reference sequence). V was cut by 4 bases and J by 4 bases, with 18 bases left in between. This CDR3 contains 15 residues. The CDR3 DNA reads as TGTGCCAGCAGCCTTCGGCGGGACCTAAATTACGAGCAGTACTTC. Translated: CASSLRRDLNYEQYF. Using reference TRBV5-4 and TRBJ2-7 for the parts outside the CDR3, the full variable domain is ETGVTQSPTHLIKTRGQQVTLRCSSQSGHNTVSWYQQALGQGPQFIFQYYREEENGRGNFPPRFSGLQFPNYSSELNVNALELDDSALYLCASSLRRDLNYEQYFGPGTRLTVT.

Notes on this clone: Within the sample, other DNA sequences also encode this same CDR3. The gene calls are TRBV30 and TRBJ1-2; D perhaps matches TRBD1 (5 bases). The ends were cut back, 2 bases at V and 7 bases at J, with 11 bases in the middle. This CDR3 comprises 12 residues. Germline-derived CDR1 and CDR2 are GTSNPN and SVGIG (reference sequence). CDR3 residues: CAWSRGTGGYTF. The CDR3 region has the DNA TGTGCCTGGAGTAGGGGCACAGGTGGCTACACCTTC.

CDR3 nucleotide sequence: TGCGCCAGCAGTGAGTTCGACTTGAGCGGTGAGCAGTTCTTC. Its translation is CASSEFDLSGEQFF. The chain uses TRBV10-1 and TRBJ2-1, with D maybe TRBD2 (5 bases). Trimming removed 1 base at V and 9 bases at J, with 13 bases between. The CDR3 runs 14 residues. The germline CDR1 and CDR2 sequences are WNHNN and SYGVQD (reference sequence).

Comment on this clone: Distinct nucleotide sequences in the sample also encode this CDR3. The rearrangement links TRBV10-3 to TRBJ2-5; perhaps TRBD2 as D (6 bases). V shed 0 bases and J shed 5 bases, with 7 bases lying between them. Germline lookup yields CDR1 ENHRY and CDR2 SYGVKD. The CDR3 spans 13 residues. As DNA, the CDR3 is TGTGCCATCAGTGAGTCGGAGGGGGAGACCCAGTACTTC. Residues: CAISESEGETQYF.

The rearrangement links TRBV29-1 to TRBJ2-1; the match to TRBD2 covers 8 bases. The CDR3 totals 15 residues. Germline CDR1 is SQVTM and CDR2 is ANQGSEA. The J segment lost 0 bases and the V segment lost 5 bases, leaving 6 bases of the junction unmatched. The CDR3 DNA follows: TGCAGCGTTCCCCTAGCGGGCCGCTCCTACAATGAGCAGTTCTTC. Amino acids: CSVPLAGRSYNEQFF.

The chain combines TRBV11-2 with TRBJ2-1, with 9 bases identical to TRBD2. J gave up 6 bases and V 5 bases, and 8 bases lay outside the gene matches. CDR1 SGHAT and CDR2 FQNNGV come from the germline V gene. The CDR3 extends over 15 amino acids. CDR3 protein: CASSGGLALPNEQFF. The CDR3 nucleotides are TGTGCCAGCAGCGGGGGACTAGCCCTACCCAATGAGCAGTTCTTC.

The gene calls are TRBV6-6 and TRBJ1-2, with D possibly matching TRBD1 (5 bases). Trimming removed 5 bases from V and 5 bases from J, with 9 bases in between. CDR1 MNHNY and CDR2 SVGAGI come from the germline V gene (reference sequence). The CDR3 length is 12 residues. This CDR3 reads CASSPGAYGYTF. CDR3 nucleotide sequence: TGTGCCAGCAGTCCCGGGGCTTATGGCTACACCTTC.

This clone was counted a few times. The rearrangement links TRBV11-2 to TRBJ1-2; D perhaps matches TRBD1 (6 bases). The V end lost 5 bases, the J end lost 3 bases, and 19 bases lay between the germline ends. CDR3 length: 16 residues. Germline loops: CDR1 SGHAT, CDR2 FQNNGV. In DNA form, the CDR3 reads TGTGCCAGCAGCCCAAGACAGGTCAGAGGCGACTATGGCTACACCTTC. Its translation is CASSPRQVRGDYGYTF.

The chain joins TRBV28 to TRBJ2-3; TRBD2 matches 9 bases. V lost 5 bases, J lost 4 bases, and 10 bases stayed unmatched. Germline values: CDR1 MDHEN, CDR2 SYDVKM. The CDR3 has 16 residues. CDR3: CASSPGGTSWADTQYF. CDR3 sequence (DNA): TGTGCCAGCAGTCCTGGGGGGACTAGCTGGGCAGATACGCAGTATTTT.

The V and J genes are TRBV7-9 and TRBJ2-6; D possibly corresponds to TRBD1 (5 bases). Germline CDR1 SEHNR, CDR2 FQNEAQ (reference sequence). V shed 7 bases and J shed 2 bases, with 9 bases lying between them. The CDR3 spans 14 residues. The CDR3 DNA reads as TGTGCCAGCAAGGGGCAGGCTGGGGCCAACGTCCTGACTTTC. Translating it yields CASKGQAGANVLTF.

This chain joins TRBV7-2 and TRBJ1-1; 10 bases line up with TRBD1. Germline V lookup: CDR1 SGHTA, CDR2 FQGNSA. The CDR3 totals 14 residues. Germline trimming cut 4 bases from V and 1 base from J; bases unmatched to any gene: 0. CDR3 region: CASSWDRGNTEAFF. The CDR3 DNA sequence: TGTGCCAGCAGCTGGGACAGGGGGAACACTGAAGCTTTCTTT.

The genes are TRBV27 and TRBJ1-2; D unresolved. Germline V gene lookup returns CDR1 MNHEY and CDR2 SMNVEV (reference sequence). The CDR3 loop spans 14 amino acids. V shed 5 bases and J shed 5 bases, with 15 bases lying between them. In DNA, the CDR3 is TGTGCCAGCAGTCCGGGGATGAATCGGTATGGCTACACCTTC. It is translated as CASSPGMNRYGYTF.

V and J are TRBV27 and TRBJ1-5; D not resolved. From germline, CDR1 is MNHEY and CDR2 SMNVEV (reference sequence). The germline V and J ends were trimmed by 3 bases and 0 bases, with 6 bases remaining between them. This CDR3 region has 14 residues. In nucleotides, the CDR3 is TGTGCCAGCAGTTTCAGGTATAGCAATCAGCCCCAGCATTTT. The encoded protein is CASSFRYSNQPQHF.

The chain links TRBV6-4 to TRBJ2-2; tentative D call: TRBD2 (6 bases). The germline gives CDR1 MRHNA, CDR2 SNTAGT. Trimming removed 6 bases from V and 0 bases from J, with 11 bases in between. This CDR3 spans 15 amino acids. In DNA, the CDR3 is TGTGCCAGCAGCCCACTAGCTACGAACACCGGGGAGCTGTTTTTT. The encoded protein is CASSPLATNTGELFF.

The chain employs TRBV27 and TRBJ2-2; 7 bases align to TRBD2. V lost 8 bases to trimming and J lost 1 base; unmatched junction nucleotides: 7. Per the germline V gene, CDR1 is MNHEY and CDR2 is SMNVEV (reference sequence). The CDR3 contains 15 residues. CDR3 sequence: CASGGGTGNTGELFF. The CDR3 nucleotides read TGTGCCAGCGGGGGGGGTACAGGGAACACCGGGGAGCTGTTTTTT.